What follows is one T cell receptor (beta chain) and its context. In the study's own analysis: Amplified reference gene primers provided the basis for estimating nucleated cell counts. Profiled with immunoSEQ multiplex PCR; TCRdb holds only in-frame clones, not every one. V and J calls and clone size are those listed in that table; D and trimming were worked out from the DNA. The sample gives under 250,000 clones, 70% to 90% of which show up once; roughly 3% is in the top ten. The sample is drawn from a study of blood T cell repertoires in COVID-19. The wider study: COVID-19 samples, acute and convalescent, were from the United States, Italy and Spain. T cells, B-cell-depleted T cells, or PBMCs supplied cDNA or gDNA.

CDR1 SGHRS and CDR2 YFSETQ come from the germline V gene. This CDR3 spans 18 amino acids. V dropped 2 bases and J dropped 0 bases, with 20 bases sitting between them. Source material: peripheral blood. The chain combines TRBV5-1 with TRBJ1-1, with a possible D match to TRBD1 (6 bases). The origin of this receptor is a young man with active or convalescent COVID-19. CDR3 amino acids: CASSFVPPHRVLNTEAFF. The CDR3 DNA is TGCGCCAGCAGCTTTGTTCCCCCCCACAGGGTACTGAACACTGAAGCTTTCTTT.